The T cell receptor beta chain under discussion was sequenced for a study of blood T cell repertoires in COVID-19. Study context: Researchers got acute and convalescent COVID-19 samples from the United States, Italy and Spain. PBMCs, B-cell-depleted T cells, or T cells provided the cDNA or gDNA that made up the material.

The CDR3 runs 14 residues. After removal of 4 bases from V and 4 bases from J, the junction contained 4 bases not matched to a gene. Germline V CDR1 and CDR2: SGHRS, YFSETQ. Original handling: Estimates of nucleated cell counts were drawn from the amplification of reference gene primers. Method: immunoSEQ multiplex PCR; TCRdb's copy keeps in-frame clones and lacks some. The DNA was the basis for D and trimming; V, J and clone size are from that table. This table has about 73,000 clones, approximately 83% appearing once. The sequenced material came from peripheral blood. The chain has TRBV5-1 and TRBJ1-2; TRBD1 matches at 10 bases. The clonotype originates from a man older than 75 with active or convalescent COVID-19. This CDR3 reads CASSLDRGVYGYTF. CDR3 nucleotides: TGCGCCAGCAGCCTGGACAGGGGGGTCTATGGCTACACCTTC.